These 20 T cell receptor beta chains were all obtained from the same sample, sequenced in a study of breast tumors, draining lymph nodes, adjacent tissues. Breast cancer patients provided tissue from their axillary draining lymph nodes. TCRdb re-derived calls from the multiplex PCR reads in MiXCR, one entry per CDR3 protein. This sample has 130,000 or so distinct CDR3 sequences; over 20% occur once, and the top ten carry roughly 2%. Material for sequencing was axillary lymph node tissue. These receptors originate from a female donor with breast cancer. Some clones in this sample may be carry-over from other donors' samples.

This clonotype has ten or more counts. The V and J genes are TRBV20-1 and TRBJ2-1; tentatively, D is TRBD2 (6 bases). The CDR3 runs 16 residues. In germline, CDR1 is DFQATT, CDR2 SNEGSKA (reference sequence). Trimming cost V 0 bases and J 4 bases, with 16 bases left between them. CDR3 loop: CSARDPGLAGYNEQFF. CDR3 in DNA: TGCAGTGCTAGAGACCCGGGACTGGCGGGTTACAATGAGCAGTTCTTC.

This clonotype was detected many times. The chain couples TRBV9 to TRBJ2-3; 8 bases agree with TRBD2. The germline V gene encodes CDR1 SGDLS and CDR2 YYNGEE. The CDR3 covers 17 residues. Trimming cost V 0 bases and J 5 bases; bases outside gene matches: 11. The CDR3 DNA is TGTGCCAGCAGCGTAGCAGGAGGGGGACTAGGTGGAGATACGCAGTATTTT. It translates to CASSVAGGGLGGDTQYF.

This clonotype was recorded many times. The CDR3 nucleotides are TGCAGTGCTAGAGGGGGGGTAGTTAACTATGGCTACACCTTC. Translated: CSARGGVVNYGYTF. The genes are TRBV20-1 and TRBJ1-2; D possibly corresponds to TRBD1 (5 bases). The CDR3 has 14 residues. Germline lookup yields CDR1 DFQATT and CDR2 SNEGSKA (reference sequence). V was trimmed by 1 base and J by 1 base, leaving 10 bases between them.

The genes are TRBV12-3 or TRBV12-4 and TRBJ2-1; 13 positions agree with TRBD2. V dropped 6 bases and J dropped 4; count of bases not matched to a gene: 6. This CDR3 spans 16 amino acids. The DNA of the CDR3 is TGTGCCAGCAGCGGGGGACTAGCGGGAACTTACAATGAGCAGTTCTTC. Translating it yields CASSGGLAGTYNEQFF.

Ten or more counts support this clonotype. The V and J genes are TRBV20-1 and TRBJ2-1; D is uncertain. CDR3 length equals 13 residues. In germline, CDR1 is DFQATT, CDR2 SNEGSKA (reference sequence). V shed 3 bases and J shed 0 bases, with 6 bases lying between them. The CDR3 coding sequence is TGCAGTGCTAGGGAGAGCTCCTACAATGAGCAGTTCTTC. Translated, it gives CSARESSYNEQFF.

This clonotype was picked up many times. The rearrangement joins TRBV20-1 to TRBJ1-5, with 9 positions matching TRBD1. V shed 3 bases and J 10 bases; nucleotides not matched to a gene: 13. CDR3 length: 15 residues. The V gene's germline CDR1 is DFQATT and CDR2 SNEGSKA (reference sequence). CDR3 residues: CSASPDRGGYGPQHF. In nucleotides, the CDR3 is TGCAGTGCTAGCCCGGACAGGGGCGGGTACGGCCCCCAGCATTTT.

In regard to this clonotype: Its ends do not fully match the called genes, so a read error is possible. The chain is built from TRBV28 and TRBJ1-5; D is unresolved. The CDR3 length is 14 residues. Germline CDR1 reads MDHEN; CDR2 reads SYDVKM. The CDR3 protein is CASSLYGFNRPQHF. CDR3 in DNA: TGTGCCAGCAGTTTATACGGATTCAATCGGCCCCAGCATTTT.

This clonotype was detected ten times or more. This chain uses TRBV5-6 with TRBJ2-7; 10 nucleotides agree with TRBD2. The length of the CDR3 is 15 residues. The germline V gene has CDR1 SGHDT and CDR2 YYEEEE. Unmatched junction bases numbered 10, after V lost 4 bases and J lost 6 bases. This chain's CDR3 is CASSGRTSGGGEQYF. As DNA, the CDR3 is TGTGCCAGCAGCGGACGGACTAGCGGCGGCGGCGAGCAGTACTTC. The whole variable domain, filled in from reference TRBV5-6 and TRBJ2-7, reads DAGVTQSPTHLIKTRGQQVTLRCSPKSGHDTVSWYQQALGQGPQFIFQYYEEEERQRGNFPDRFSGHQFPNYSSELNVNALLLGDSALYLCASSGRTSGGGEQYFGPGTRLTVT.

This clonotype has at least ten counts. The chain links TRBV27 to TRBJ2-7; 7 positions match TRBD1. Germline V gene sequence: CDR1 MNHEY, CDR2 SMNVEV (reference sequence). The CDR3 has 14 residues. Losses at the gene ends were 5 bases for V and 3 bases for J; bases not matched to a gene: 7. The CDR3 loop reads CASSPSRGLYEQYF. The CDR3 DNA follows: TGTGCCAGCAGTCCCAGTAGGGGGCTCTACGAGCAGTACTTC.

The chain recombines TRBV7-2 with TRBJ1-2; D is perhaps TRBD1 (5 bases). CDR3 length: 16 residues. V lost 3 bases and J lost 1, with 15 bases in between. CDR1 is SGHTA, CDR2 FQGNSA, per germline. The CDR3 spells CASSFGRGMDNYGYTF. CDR3 nucleotides: TGTGCCAGCAGCTTCGGGAGGGGCATGGATAACTATGGCTACACCTTC.

This clonotype has ten or more counts. The chain carries TRBV5-1 and TRBJ2-3; D is perhaps TRBD2 (5 bases). Germline assignment: CDR1 SGHRS and CDR2 YFSETQ. V lost 4 bases and J 0 bases, leaving 12 bases between the germline ends. CDR3 length: 15 amino acids. CDR3 sequence reads: CASSLGVTSTDTQYF. In DNA, the CDR3 is TGCGCCAGCAGCCTCGGGGTTACGAGCACAGATACGCAGTATTTT.

This clonotype has a count of ten or more. The rearrangement joins TRBV28 to TRBJ2-3, with 11 positions matching TRBD2. The CDR3 is made up of 17 amino acids. CDR1 is MDHEN and CDR2 is SYDVKM in the germline V gene. V lost 5 bases to trimming and J lost 0 bases; unmatched junction nucleotides: 7. The CDR3 bases are TGTGCCAGCAGTCACGGCCGACTAGCGGGGAGCACAGATACGCAGTATTTT. Protein sequence: CASSHGRLAGSTDTQYF.

This clonotype has at least ten counts. The chain links TRBV18 to TRBJ2-7, with 7 bases matching TRBD1. CDR3 length equals 13 residues. Germline lookup yields CDR1 KGHSH and CDR2 LQKENI. The junction had 8 bases not matched to a gene; V was cut back by 5 bases and J by 7 bases. CDR3 coding DNA: TGTGCCAGCTCAGGATTAACAGGGGAAGAGCAGTACTTC. Encoded protein: CASSGLTGEEQYF.

In its sample, this clonotype was seen many times. V gene TRBV4-1 combines with J gene TRBJ2-7; the D gene could be TRBD1 or TRBD2 (5 bases each). Germline V lookup: CDR1 MGHRA, CDR2 YSYEKL. CDR3 length equals 16 residues. The ends were cut back, 6 bases at V and 0 bases at J, with 18 bases in the middle. Written as DNA, the CDR3 is TGCGCCAGCAGTAGAAACCGGGACCAAGGCTCCTACGAGCAGTACTTC. Residues: CASSRNRDQGSYEQYF.

In the case of this clonotype: This sequence may be a read error, since a much larger clone differs from it by one base. CDR3 region: CASSPWILPTTDTQYF. CDR3 DNA sequence: TGTGCCAGCAGCCCCTGGATCCTTCCTACTACAGATACGCAGTATTTT. The rearrangement links TRBV11-1 to TRBJ2-3; unclear D gene. The CDR3 totals 16 residues. Germline V gives CDR1 SGHAT, CDR2 FQDESV (reference sequence). V lost 5 bases, J lost 3 bases, and 18 bases lay in between.

In its sample, this clonotype was seen many times. The CDR3 sequence is CASSSGTGSLRELFF. The CDR3 region has the DNA TGTGCCAGCAGCTCTGGGACAGGGTCATTGAGGGAGCTGTTTTTT. V and J are TRBV5-4 and TRBJ2-2, with 9 bases matching TRBD1. V trimming: 3 bases; J trimming: 9 bases; junction bases outside the gene matches: 9. Germline loops: CDR1 SGHNT, CDR2 YYREEE (reference sequence). The CDR3 extends over 15 amino acids.

Concerning this clonotype itself: This may stem from a read error, because a much larger clone lies one nucleotide away. The chain is built from TRBV27 and TRBJ1-2; D unresolved. Germline values: CDR1 MNHEY, CDR2 SMNVEV (reference sequence). The CDR3 is made up of 15 amino acids. The CDR3 DNA is TGTGCCAGCAGCGACGCCTCGTTAGGCCTTGATGGCTGCACCTTC. Translated: CASSDASLGLDGCTF.

This clonotype was seen at least ten times. The rearrangement links TRBV5-4 to TRBJ2-1, with D perhaps being TRBD1 or TRBD2 (5 bases each). V was shortened by 3 bases and J by 0 bases, with 10 bases between the two germline ends. The CDR3 is 15 amino acids. CDR1 is SGHNT and CDR2 is YYREEE in the germline V gene (reference sequence). CDR3 DNA sequence: TGTGCCAGCAGCTCCCCGGGGCGCTCCTACAATGAGCAGTTCTTC. Translating gives CASSSPGRSYNEQFF. The entire variable domain, with the rest obtained from reference TRBV5-4 and TRBJ2-1, is as follows: ETGVTQSPTHLIKTRGQQVTLRCSSQSGHNTVSWYQQALGQGPQFIFQYYREEENGRGNFPPRFSGLQFPNYSSELNVNALELDDSALYLCASSSPGRSYNEQFFGPGTRLTVL.

The chain couples TRBV6-4 to TRBJ2-1, with a possible D match to TRBD2 (6 bases). The ends were cut back, 4 bases at V and 5 bases at J, with 42 bases in the middle. The CDR3 totals 24 residues. In germline, CDR1 is MRHNA, CDR2 SNTAGT. The CDR3 nucleotides read TGTGCCAGCAGTGCCATAACGGGAGATTCTTCCGATATCCATCAACTCGTAAGCGACAATGAGCAGTTCTTC. Protein product: CASSAITGDSSDIHQLVSDNEQFF.

This clonotype showed up just a few times. CDR3 bases: TGTGCCAGCAGCCCCGGGCGGGATTCCAAAAACATTCAGTACTTC. It is translated as CASSPGRDSKNIQYF. The rearrangement links TRBV7-2 to TRBJ2-4, with D maybe TRBD2 (6 bases). Trimming took 5 bases from V and 2 from J, leaving 13 bases between them. The CDR3 contains 15 residues. Looked up from germline, CDR1 is SGHTA and CDR2 is FQGNSA.